The subject of this entry is one T cell receptor (beta chain). The target antigen is unknown. This clone may be a read error of a much larger clone one base away. The data are from a study of CD8 T cells in ankylosing spondylitis. Study observations and caveats: There was reportedly significant enrichment of clones that were disease-linked in matched ankylosing spondylitis synovial fluid.

Trimming took 1 base from V and 6 from J; bases not matched to a gene: 12. Germline V gene sequence: CDR1 SGHRS, CDR2 YFSETQ. This CDR3 comprises 18 residues. TCRdb redid the calling of the 5' RACE reads with MiXCR, one entry per CDR3 protein. The sample has under 200,000 distinct CDR3 sequences; 10% to 15% are singletons. The source is a female donor with ankylosing spondylitis or in good health (not recorded which). J is TRBJ2-1 and V is TRBV5-1, with 11 bases fitting TRBD2. Material: blood, either unsorted or a sorted T cell fraction (not recorded which). DNA for the CDR3: TGCGCCAGCAGCTTGTCTTCCCCGACTAGCGGGATAGGCAATGAGCAGTTCTTC. Translation: CASSLSSPTSGIGNEQFF.